The 27 T cell receptor beta chains below come from one sample, sequenced in a study of PD-1 blockade in classical Hodgkin lymphoma. Time point given: newly diagnosed, previously untreated cHL patient sample. Researchers report purifying CD4+ T cells from thawed PBMCs by magnetic negative selection. Sequenced by immunoSEQ multiplex PCR; TCRdb stores in-frame clones only, minus some. The sample contains about 25,000 clones, about 90% of which appear only once. The sequencing sample was made of CD4+ T cells from blood. These receptor sequences come from a human donor with classical Hodgkin lymphoma.

The gene calls are TRBV7-2 and TRBJ2-1; D is perhaps TRBD1 or TRBD2 (5 bases each). The CDR3 loop spans 13 amino acids. CDR1 SGHTA and CDR2 FQGNSA come from the germline V gene. The V end was cut by 5 bases, the J end by 13 bases, with 18 bases between. CDR3 coding DNA: TGTGCCAGCAGCCCCCCCGGGGCTAAGGCACAGTTCTTC. Protein sequence: CASSPPGAKAQFF.

The chain carries TRBV19 and TRBJ1-6; 8 bases are shared with TRBD1. V lost 6 bases to trimming and J lost 8 bases; unmatched junction nucleotides: 0. The germline V gene has CDR1 LNHDA and CDR2 SQIVND (reference sequence). The CDR3 runs 12 residues. The CDR3 region is CASRTGDSPLHF. The CDR3 DNA sequence: TGTGCCAGTAGGACAGGGGATTCACCCCTCCACTTT.

The V and J genes are TRBV2 and TRBJ1-2, with D possibly matching TRBD1 (5 bases). In germline, CDR1 is SNHLY, CDR2 FYNNEI. The CDR3 loop spans 18 amino acids. V lost 0 bases and J 8 bases, leaving 25 bases between the germline ends. DNA of the CDR3: TGTGCCAGCAGTGAAGCCCGGAGGGCAAGGACACCCCGTCGGGGCTACACCTTC. Protein: CASSEARRARTPRRGYTF.

This sequence joins TRBV4-2 and TRBJ2-3, with 7 bases that match TRBD2. CDR1 is LGHNA and CDR2 is YNFKEQ in the germline V gene. The J segment lost 2 bases and the V segment lost 0 bases, leaving 8 bases of the junction unmatched. The CDR3 extends over 17 amino acids. The CDR3: CASSQDRTGGTTDTQYF. CDR3 bases: TGTGCCAGCAGCCAAGATAGGACGGGGGGAACCACAGATACGCAGTATTTT.

The chain carries TRBV30 and TRBJ2-7; tentative D call: TRBD2 (6 bases). Between the trimmed V and J ends, which lost 2 bases and 0 bases, there was a span of 11 bases. The CDR3 extends over 14 amino acids. Germline V gene lookup returns CDR1 GTSNPN and CDR2 SVGIG (reference sequence). The CDR3 bases are TGTGCCTGGAGTCCGGGACTTGGCTCCTACGAGCAGTACTTC. It codes for CAWSPGLGSYEQYF.

For this clone: A junction boundary mismatches the germline segment, possibly from a read error. V gene TRBV7-9 combines with J gene TRBJ2-7; 9 bases line up with TRBD1. Per germline, CDR1 SEHNR and CDR2 FQNEAQ (reference sequence). The CDR3 sequence is 15 residues long. The CDR3 loop reads CASSQTTGGSYEQYF. CDR3 DNA: TGCGCCAGCAGCCAAACGACAGGGGGCTCCTACGAGCAGTACTTC.

The gene calls are TRBV30 and TRBJ2-7; D is uncertain. V shed 2 bases and J shed 6 bases, with 8 bases lying between them. Germline-derived CDR1 and CDR2 are GTSNPN and SVGIG (reference sequence). The CDR3 sequence is 11 residues long. The chain's CDR3 is CAWSRVSEQYF. CDR3 coding DNA: TGTGCCTGGAGTAGGGTCTCCGAGCAGTACTTC.

This clone appeared once. The chain links TRBV9 to TRBJ1-1; 7 nucleotides agree with TRBD1. Germline V gene sequence: CDR1 SGDLS, CDR2 YYNGEE. With V trimmed by 4 bases and J by 2 bases, 5 bases remained unmatched. There are 14 residues in the CDR3. CDR3 loop: CASSRDSANTEAFF. The CDR3 DNA follows: TGTGCCAGCAGCCGGGACAGCGCAAACACTGAAGCTTTCTTT.

V is TRBV30 and J is TRBJ2-7; 7 bases are shared with TRBD1. The CDR3 is 13 residues long. Per the germline V gene, CDR1 is GTSNPN and CDR2 is SVGIG (reference sequence). J lost 2 bases, V lost 2 bases, and 3 bases had no gene match. CDR3 protein: CAWSNQGAYEQYF. CDR3 nucleotide sequence: TGTGCCTGGAGTAACCAGGGGGCCTACGAGCAGTACTTC.

The rearrangement uses TRBV6-5 and TRBJ1-1; a possible D gene is TRBD1 (6 bases). V lost 8 bases to trimming and J lost 5 bases, with 15 bases between them. This CDR3 contains 13 residues. The germline V gene encodes CDR1 MNHEY and CDR2 SVGAGI. The CDR3 nucleotides read TGTGCCAGCGCGACGGGGGCAGTAACTGAAGCTTTCTTT. It translates to CASATGAVTEAFF.

The chain employs TRBV7-3 and TRBJ2-7; D is possibly TRBD1 (6 bases). The CDR3 contains 14 residues. CDR1 SGHTA and CDR2 FQGTGA come from the germline V gene. V lost 3 bases, J lost 7 bases, and 16 bases lay in between. This CDR3 is CASSFFRGSDEQYF. CDR3 DNA: TGTGCCAGCAGCTTCTTCAGGGGCTCGGATGAGCAGTACTTC.

The chain recombines TRBV9 with TRBJ2-3; D is uncertain. There are 12 residues in the CDR3. Germline V gene lookup returns CDR1 SGDLS and CDR2 YYNGEE. The germline V and J ends were trimmed by 3 bases and 2 bases, with 4 bases remaining between them. The CDR3 DNA is TGTGCCAGCAGCGCCTTCACAGATACGCAGTATTTT. Translated, it gives CASSAFTDTQYF. Looking up the rest from reference TRBV9 and TRBJ2-3 gives the full variable domain: DSGVTQTPKHLITATGQRVTLRCSPRSGDLSVYWYQQSLDQGLQFLIQYYNGEERAKGNILERFSAQQFPDLHSELNLSSLELGDSALYFCASSAFTDTQYFGPGTRLTVL.

The chain is built from TRBV10-2 and TRBJ2-7; D is unclear. CDR3 size: 13 residues. V dropped 2 bases and J dropped 3 bases, with 8 bases sitting between them. Germline V gene lookup returns CDR1 WSHSY and CDR2 SAAADI. CDR3 sequence (DNA): TGCGCCAGCAGTGAGCGGGTTCGCTACGAGCAGTACTTC. Amino acid sequence: CASSERVRYEQYF.

DNA of the CDR3: TGTGCCAGCAGCTTAGCGAGTCATAGGACAGGGGACACCGGGGAGCTGTTTTTT. Translating gives CASSLASHRTGDTGELFF. The chain recombines TRBV7-8 with TRBJ2-2; 9 bases fit TRBD1. The germline V gene encodes CDR1 SGHVS and CDR2 FQNEAQ. With 0 bases clipped from V and 3 bases from J, the junction kept 8 bases outside the gene matches. The CDR3 totals 18 residues.

The chain carries TRBV5-1 and TRBJ1-2; TRBD1 might be the D (5 bases). Germline values: CDR1 SGHRS, CDR2 YFSETQ. Between the trimmed V and J ends, which lost 0 bases and 3 bases, there was a span of 9 bases. This CDR3 is 14 amino acids long. CDR3 loop: CASSLAEGDYGYTF. The CDR3 DNA is TGCGCCAGCAGCTTGGCGGAAGGGGACTATGGCTACACCTTC.

The chain links TRBV5-1 to TRBJ2-5; D unresolved. The CDR3 is 14 residues long. Per the germline V gene, CDR1 is SGHRS and CDR2 is YFSETQ. V was clipped by 0 bases and J by 1 base, with 7 bases between them. CDR3 coding DNA: TGCGCCAGCAGCTTGGGGCTCGTCCAAGAGACCCAGTACTTC. It encodes CASSLGLVQETQYF.

This clone was seen just once. This chain links TRBV18 with TRBJ1-5, with 7 bases lining up with TRBD1. This CDR3 is built from 14 residues. The V gene's germline CDR1 is KGHSH and CDR2 LQKENI. V trimming: 1 base; J trimming: 4 bases; junction bases outside the gene matches: 1. The CDR3 is CASSPQGANQPQHF. The CDR3 DNA sequence: TGTGCCAGCTCACCACAGGGGGCGAATCAGCCCCAGCATTTT.

The chain is built from TRBV30 and TRBJ2-7, with 10 bases identical to TRBD1. J gave up 7 bases and V 3 bases, and 12 bases lay outside the gene matches. The CDR3 consists of 15 residues. CDR1 and CDR2 from the germline V gene are GTSNPN and SVGIG (reference sequence). CDR3 in amino acids: CAWRKIRDRGVEQYF. The CDR3 nucleotides read TGTGCCTGGAGAAAGATCCGGGACAGGGGTGTTGAGCAGTACTTC.

The V and J genes are TRBV10-2 and TRBJ2-7; 12 nucleotides align to TRBD2. The trim removed 5 bases at V and 3 bases at J, leaving 2 bases unmatched. Germline assignment: CDR1 WSHSY and CDR2 SAAADI. This CDR3 spans 14 amino acids. CDR3 sequence: CASSPSGGDYEQYF. CDR3 bases: TGCGCCAGCAGTCCTAGCGGGGGGGACTACGAGCAGTACTTC.

CDR3 DNA sequence: TGTGCCAGCAGCTTTTTTACAGAACCCAATCAGCCCCAGCATTTT. Translated, it gives CASSFFTEPNQPQHF. The chain combines TRBV7-8 with TRBJ1-5; D ambiguous. The V gene lost 3 bases and the J gene lost 3 bases, with 12 bases spanning the gap. This CDR3 is 15 amino acids long. Germline values: CDR1 SGHVS, CDR2 FQNEAQ.

This clone was detected only once. The chain carries TRBV5-8 and TRBJ1-2; no clear D. There are 12 residues in the CDR3. The V and J ends lost 4 bases and 7 bases respectively, with 11 bases between them. Germline values: CDR1 SGHTS, CDR2 YDEGEE. CDR3 bases: TGTGCCAGCAGCCTTTCAGAGGGTGGCTACACCTTC. Its protein product is CASSLSEGGYTF.

The chain joins TRBV9 to TRBJ1-2; D is unresolved. V lost 4 bases and J 3 bases, leaving 10 bases between the germline ends. The CDR3 spans 13 residues. Germline assignment: CDR1 SGDLS and CDR2 YYNGEE. The CDR3 sequence is CASSPPGDYGYTF. The CDR3 nucleotides read TGTGCCAGCAGCCCTCCGGGCGACTATGGCTACACCTTC.

The chain recombines TRBV28 with TRBJ2-1; perhaps TRBD2 as D (5 bases). V lost 8 bases to trimming and J lost 4 bases, with 15 bases between them. Per germline, CDR1 MDHEN and CDR2 SYDVKM. There are 14 residues in the CDR3. The CDR3 sequence is CASLTSRSYNEQFF. CDR3 DNA: TGTGCCAGCCTTACTAGTCGCTCGTACAATGAGCAGTTCTTC.

The genes are TRBV6-6 and TRBJ1-1; D gene uncertain. The CDR3 totals 10 residues. The V end lost 2 bases, the J end lost 6 bases, and 1 base lay between the germline ends. The germline CDR1 and CDR2 sequences are MNHNY and SVGAGI (reference sequence). DNA of the CDR3: TGTGCCAGCAGTTACGCTGAAGCTTTCTTT. This encodes CASSYAEAFF.

This clone has just a few counts. The chain recombines TRBV29-1 with TRBJ1-1, with D unclear. Germline CDR1 reads SQVTM; CDR2 reads ANQGSEA. With 3 bases removed from V and 5 bases from J, the gap between germline ends came to 13 bases. The CDR3 extends over 13 amino acids. CDR3 nucleotide sequence: TGCAGCGTTGATTCCGTGAGAGGTACTGAAGCTTTCTTT. It codes for CSVDSVRGTEAFF.

The chain combines TRBV6-6 with TRBJ2-7; D is ambiguous. From germline, CDR1 is MNHNY and CDR2 SVGAGI (reference sequence). The CDR3 is made up of 12 amino acids. Trimming left V 2 bases short and J 2 bases short, with 4 bases between. DNA for the CDR3: TGTGCCAGCAGTTACGGACCCTACGAGCAGTACTTC. Protein sequence: CASSYGPYEQYF.

This clone came up a few times. The gene calls are TRBV7-2 and TRBJ1-5; TRBD1 agrees at 7 bases. Per germline, CDR1 SGHTA and CDR2 FQGNSA. V shed 3 bases, J shed 7 bases, and the junction held 6 bases outside the gene matches. There are 14 residues in the CDR3. The CDR3 region has the DNA TGTGCCAGCAGCTTTGCAGGGGGAAAACAGCCCCAGCATTTT. It codes for CASSFAGGKQPQHF.